The present TCR beta chain was sequenced within a study of neoadjuvant anti-PD-1 for oral cavity cancer. Study background: Around day 43, patients without progression received a fourth nivolumab dose before surgery. Study outcomes and limitations: Only a few patients per response group were TCR-analyzed; validation needed. Higher pretreatment Treg/Th17 ratios tracked higher pretreatment blood clonality.

V was trimmed by 2 bases and J by 2 bases, leaving 11 bases between them. The CDR3 is made up of 14 amino acids. Germline-derived CDR1 and CDR2 are SGDLS and YYNGEE. Cohort: HPV-negative, locally advanced oral cavity squamous cell carcinoma patients. Here immunoSEQ multiplex PCR was the method, and the copy in TCRdb shows in-frame clones only, minus some. Of about 16,000 clones detected, approximately 71% appear once; the ten largest clones hold over 2.5%. In this sample, this clone turned up once. The antigen is unknown. The TCR sequence derives from a person between 35 and 79 years old with oral cavity squamous cell carcinoma. The sequencing here drew on PBMCs, taken before nivolumab (anti-PD-1) treatment. This chain links TRBV9 with TRBJ2-7; D unclear. As DNA, the CDR3 is TGTGCCAGCAGCGTCCTCCCTGACACCTACGAGCAGTACTTC. This encodes CASSVLPDTYEQYF.